This is a list of T cell receptor beta chains from one sample in a study of shared clonotypes between healthy human individuals. Produced via immunoSEQ multiplex PCR; TCRdb's table is partial and in-frame only. Altogether 1.6 million or so clones are present, around 95% being singletons, with the ten largest covering roughly 1.2%. Sequencing input: naive CD4+ T cells sorted from blood. The receptor source for this set is a man aged 25-45 years in good health. CDR3s include the opening cysteine and the closing phenylalanine or tryptophan. The D gene is left open where the match is weak.

j_call,v_call,d_call,cdr3_nt,cdr3_aa
TRBJ2-1,TRBV28,NA,TGTGCCAGCAGTTTATCGGGCACAGGCAATGAGCAGTTCTTC,CASSLSGTGNEQFF
TRBJ2-7,TRBV7-2,NA,TGTGCCAGCAGAATGGGGCGGGCTAGCTCCTACGAGCAGTACTTC,CASRMGRASSYEQYF
TRBJ2-7,TRBV10-1,NA,TGCGCCAGCAGTGCTCCGGGACCACCGCTCTGCGAGCAGTACTTC,CASSAPGPPLCEQYF
TRBJ2-1,TRBV19,NA,TGTGCCAGTCGGTCGGGGAGGTCCGATGAGCAGTTCTTC,CASRSGRSDEQFF
TRBJ2-7,TRBV9,TRBD2,TGTGCCAGCAGCCCCTTAGCGGGAGGGCCTCTAAACGAGCAGTACTTC,CASSPLAGGPLNEQYF
TRBJ1-3,TRBV29-1,TRBD1,TGCAGCGTTGAGGAGGGACAGGGGAGCGGAAACACCATATATTTT,CSVEEGQGSGNTIYF
TRBJ1-4,TRBV5-1,NA,TGCGCCAGCAGCTCAAACAGGGCAACTAATGAAAAACTGTTTTTT,CASSSNRATNEKLFF
TRBJ2-1,TRBV19,TRBD2,TGTGCCAGTAGTTATCTGAGCGGGAGGGCCCACAATGAGCAGTTCTTC,CASSYLSGRAHNEQFF
TRBJ2-3,TRBV6-5,TRBD2,TGTGCCAGTCGCGGGGGACTTATCACAGATACGCAGTATTTT,CASRGGLITDTQYF
TRBJ2-1,TRBV9,TRBD2,TGTGCCAGCAGCGAGGGACTAGTCTATGAGCAGTTCTTC,CASSEGLVYEQFF
TRBJ2-1,TRBV7-8,TRBD1,TGTGCCAGCAGCAGACCCTGGACAGGGATTGGCAATGAGCAGTTCTTC,CASSRPWTGIGNEQFF
TRBJ2-1,TRBV10-3,NA,TGTGCCATCAGTGCTAGGGAATCTGCAGGGAAGCAGTTCTTC,CAISARESAGKQFF
TRBJ2-5,TRBV9,NA,TGTGCCAGCAGCGTAGATGCAGGGCGAGAGACCCAGTACTTC,CASSVDAGRETQYF
TRBJ2-7,TRBV5-6,NA,TGTGCCAGCAGCCTACAGGTCTACGAGCAGTACTTC,CASSLQVYEQYF
TRBJ1-1,TRBV9,TRBD1,TGTGCCAGCAGCGTAGACCCCTCGACAGGGAAAGCTTTCTTT,CASSVDPSTGKAFF
TRBJ2-5,TRBV5-1,TRBD2,TGCGCCAGCAGAATAGCGGGAGCCCAAGAGACCCAGTACTTC,CASRIAGAQETQYF
TRBJ2-5,TRBV4-1,TRBD2,TGCGCCAGCAGCCAAGGGGGGTCTAGCGGGAGGGGCTATCAAGAGACCCAGTACTTC,CASSQGGSSGRGYQETQYF